The present T cell receptor (beta chain) was sequenced within a study of PD-1 blockade in classical Hodgkin lymphoma. The wider study: A 3 mg/kg intravenous dose of nivolumab was received by patients every 2 weeks. Study observations and caveats: In newly diagnosed patients, baseline TCR diversity was reportedly below that of healthy donors. The CD4+ diversity rise by C4D1 was clearest in complete responders.

From germline, CDR1 is SGHTA and CDR2 FQGNSA. V was trimmed by 2 bases and J by 4 bases, leaving 8 bases between them. The CDR3 contains 14 residues. Assay: immunoSEQ multiplex PCR; the TCRdb copy retains only in-frame clones and omits some. Of some 39,000 clones listed, more than 70% are singletons. Each patient's relapse followed autologous stem cell transplantation, and brentuximab vedotin exposure varied. Details on this clone: The target antigen is unknown.

This chain uses TRBV7-2 with TRBJ2-2, with TRBD1 as a possible D gene (5 bases). This material consisted of peripheral blood mononuclear cells (PBMCs), taken at baseline. The TCR sequence derives from a human donor with classical Hodgkin lymphoma. CDR3 bases: TGTGCCAGCAGCTTAAACAGGCGCACCGGGGAGCTGTTTTTT. This sequence encodes CASSLNRRTGELFF.